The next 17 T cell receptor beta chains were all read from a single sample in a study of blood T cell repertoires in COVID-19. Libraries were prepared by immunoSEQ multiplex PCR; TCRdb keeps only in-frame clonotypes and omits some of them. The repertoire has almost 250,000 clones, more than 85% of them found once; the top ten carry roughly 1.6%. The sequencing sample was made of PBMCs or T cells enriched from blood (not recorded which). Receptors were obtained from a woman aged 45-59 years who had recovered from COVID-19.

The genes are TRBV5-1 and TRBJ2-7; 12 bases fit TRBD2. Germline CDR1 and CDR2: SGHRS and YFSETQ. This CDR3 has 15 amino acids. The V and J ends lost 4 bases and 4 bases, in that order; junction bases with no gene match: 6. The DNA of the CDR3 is TGCGCCAGCAGCGGGGGGACTAGCGGGTGGTACGAGCAGTACTTC. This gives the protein CASSGGTSGWYEQYF.

CDR3 sequence reads: CASSRQGPTDTQYF. CDR3 coding DNA: TGTGCCAGCAGCAGACAGGGTCCGACAGATACGCAGTATTTT. This chain connects TRBV2 to TRBJ2-3; TRBD1 aligns across 7 bases. Per the germline V gene, CDR1 is SNHLY and CDR2 is FYNNEI. With 6 bases clipped from V and 3 bases from J, the junction kept 6 bases outside the gene matches. This CDR3 is 14 amino acids long.

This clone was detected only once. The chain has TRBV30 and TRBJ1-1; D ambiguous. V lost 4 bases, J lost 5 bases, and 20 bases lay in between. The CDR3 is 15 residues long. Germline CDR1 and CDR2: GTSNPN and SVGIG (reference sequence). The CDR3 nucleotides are TGTGCCTGGAATCAACGGGTAGACCCCCGGACTGAAGCTTTCTTT. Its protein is CAWNQRVDPRTEAFF.

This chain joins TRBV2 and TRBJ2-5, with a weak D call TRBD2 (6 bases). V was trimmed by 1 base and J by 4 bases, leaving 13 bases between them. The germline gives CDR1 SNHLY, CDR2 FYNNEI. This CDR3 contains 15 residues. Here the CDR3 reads CASSEEAGLGETQYF. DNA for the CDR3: TGTGCCAGCAGTGAAGAAGCGGGTTTAGGAGAGACCCAGTACTTC.

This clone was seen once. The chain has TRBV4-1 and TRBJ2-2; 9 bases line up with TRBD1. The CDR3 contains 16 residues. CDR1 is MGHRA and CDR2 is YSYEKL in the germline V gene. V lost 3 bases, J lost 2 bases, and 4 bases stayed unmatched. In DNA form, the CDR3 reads TGCGCCAGCAGCCAGAGGACAGGGGACAACACCGGGGAGCTGTTTTTT. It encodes CASSQRTGDNTGELFF.

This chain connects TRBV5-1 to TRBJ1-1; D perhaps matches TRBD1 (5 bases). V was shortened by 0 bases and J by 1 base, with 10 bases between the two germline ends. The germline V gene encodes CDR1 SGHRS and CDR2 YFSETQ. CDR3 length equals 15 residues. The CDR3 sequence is CASSLGQNQNTEAFF. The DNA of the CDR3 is TGCGCCAGCAGCTTGGGACAGAACCAGAACACTGAAGCTTTCTTT.

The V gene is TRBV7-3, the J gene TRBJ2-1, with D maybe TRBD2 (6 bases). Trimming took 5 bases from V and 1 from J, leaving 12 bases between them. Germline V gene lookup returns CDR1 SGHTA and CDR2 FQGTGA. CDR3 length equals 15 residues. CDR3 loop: CASSRAGSSYNEQFF. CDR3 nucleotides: TGTGCCAGCAGCCGGGCGGGGTCTTCCTACAATGAGCAGTTCTTC.

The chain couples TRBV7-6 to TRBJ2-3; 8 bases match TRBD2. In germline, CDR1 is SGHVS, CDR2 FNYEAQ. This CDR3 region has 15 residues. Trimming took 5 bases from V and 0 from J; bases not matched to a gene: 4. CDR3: CASSTLAGSTDTQYF. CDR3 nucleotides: TGTGCCAGCAGCACATTAGCGGGAAGCACAGATACGCAGTATTTT.

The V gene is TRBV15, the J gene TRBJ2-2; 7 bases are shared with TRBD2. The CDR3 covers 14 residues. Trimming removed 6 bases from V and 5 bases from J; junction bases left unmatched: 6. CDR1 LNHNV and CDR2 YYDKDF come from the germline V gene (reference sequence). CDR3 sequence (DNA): TGTGCCACCAGAGGACTAGGTGAAACCGGGGAGCTGTTTTTT. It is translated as CATRGLGETGELFF.

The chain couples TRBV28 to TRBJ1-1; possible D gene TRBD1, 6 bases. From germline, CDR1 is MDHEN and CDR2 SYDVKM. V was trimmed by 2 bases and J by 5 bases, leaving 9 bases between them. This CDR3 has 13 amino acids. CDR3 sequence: CASSLPRGTEAFF. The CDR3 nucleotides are TGTGCCAGCAGTTTACCGAGGGGGACTGAAGCTTTCTTT.

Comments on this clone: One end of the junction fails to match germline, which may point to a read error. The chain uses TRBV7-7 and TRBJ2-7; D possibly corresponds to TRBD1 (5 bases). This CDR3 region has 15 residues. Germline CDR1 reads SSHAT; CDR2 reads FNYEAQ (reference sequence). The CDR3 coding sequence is TGTGCTAGCAGCTTACATCAGGGTGAAACCTACGAGCAGTACTTC. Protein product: CASSLHQGETYEQYF. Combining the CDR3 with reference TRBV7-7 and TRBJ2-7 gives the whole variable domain GAGVSQSPRYKVTKRGQDVTLRCDPISSHATLYWYQQALGQGPEFLTYFNYEAQPDKSGLPSDRFSAERPEGSISTLTIQRTEQRDSAMYRCASSLHQGETYEQYFGPGTRLTVT.

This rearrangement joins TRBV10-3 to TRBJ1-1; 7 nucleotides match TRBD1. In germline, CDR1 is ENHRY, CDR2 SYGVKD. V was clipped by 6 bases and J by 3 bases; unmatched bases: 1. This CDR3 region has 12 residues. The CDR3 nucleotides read TGTGCCATCAGAACAGGGGACACTGAAGCTTTCTTT. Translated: CAIRTGDTEAFF.

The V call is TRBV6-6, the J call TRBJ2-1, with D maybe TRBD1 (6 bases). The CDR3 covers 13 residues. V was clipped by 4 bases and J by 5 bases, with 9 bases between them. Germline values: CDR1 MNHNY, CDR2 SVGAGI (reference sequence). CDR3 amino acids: CASSLTGNNEQFF. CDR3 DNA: TGTGCCAGCAGTTTAACAGGGAACAATGAGCAGTTCTTC.

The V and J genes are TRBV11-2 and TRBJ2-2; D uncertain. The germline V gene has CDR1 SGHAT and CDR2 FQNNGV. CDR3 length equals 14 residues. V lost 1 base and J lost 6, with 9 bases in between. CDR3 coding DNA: TGTGCCAGCAGCTTAGGTTTCCAATCCGGGGAGCTGTTTTTT. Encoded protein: CASSLGFQSGELFF.

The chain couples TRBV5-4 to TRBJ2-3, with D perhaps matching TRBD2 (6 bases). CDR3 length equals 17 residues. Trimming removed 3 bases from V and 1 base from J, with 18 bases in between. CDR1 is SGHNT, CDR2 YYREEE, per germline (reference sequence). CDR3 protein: CASSSGSFGPGTDTQYF. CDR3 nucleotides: TGTGCCAGCAGCTCCGGGAGCTTCGGTCCTGGCACAGATACGCAGTATTTT.

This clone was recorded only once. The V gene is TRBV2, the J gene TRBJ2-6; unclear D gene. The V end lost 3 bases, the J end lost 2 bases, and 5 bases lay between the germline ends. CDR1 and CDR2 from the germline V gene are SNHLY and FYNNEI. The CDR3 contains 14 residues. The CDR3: CASSDSPGANVLTF. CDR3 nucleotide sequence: TGTGCCAGCAGTGACAGTCCTGGGGCCAACGTCCTGACTTTC.

The CDR3 reads CAWSVVDRDYLNNEQFF. The DNA for the CDR3 is TGTGCCTGGAGTGTCGTTGATCGGGACTACCTAAACAATGAGCAGTTCTTC. The chain uses TRBV30 and TRBJ2-1, with 7 bases aligning to TRBD2. V shed 0 bases, J shed 5 bases, and the junction held 13 bases outside the gene matches. The CDR3 consists of 17 residues. The germline V gene has CDR1 GTSNPN and CDR2 SVGIG (reference sequence).